This T cell receptor beta chain was captured in a study of OX40 agonist ivuxolimab in advanced cancers. Repertoires were generated with immunoSEQ multiplex PCR, while TCRdb's copy carries only in-frame clones and drops some. This sample has more than 15,000 clones, with roughly 78% found just once. Trimming stripped 5 bases from V and 5 bases from J, with 16 bases between. Germline values: CDR1 MNHEY, CDR2 SMNVEV (reference sequence). CDR3 length equals 15 residues. A remark on this clone: The antigen is undetermined.

Blood samples were obtained at baseline, cycle 4 day 1, and cycle 7 day 1. Findings and limits, study-wide: Partly responding patients at 0.1-3.0 mg/kg showed some of the smallest clonal expansion. At 0.1 to 3.0 mg/kg, clonal expansion of CD4+ and CD8+ blood T cells had occurred by week 6.

The chain combines TRBV27 with TRBJ2-1; D is possibly TRBD2 (6 bases). This sequence originates from an adult with an advanced solid tumor such as melanoma, head and neck, liver or kidney cancer. Specimen: CD4+ or CD8+ T cells sorted from blood, collected in a trial of the OX40 agonist ivuxolimab. The CDR3 DNA reads TGTGCCAGCAGTAGGACTACGCTTCTTAACAATGAGCAGTTCTTC. Translating it yields CASSRTTLLNNEQFF.